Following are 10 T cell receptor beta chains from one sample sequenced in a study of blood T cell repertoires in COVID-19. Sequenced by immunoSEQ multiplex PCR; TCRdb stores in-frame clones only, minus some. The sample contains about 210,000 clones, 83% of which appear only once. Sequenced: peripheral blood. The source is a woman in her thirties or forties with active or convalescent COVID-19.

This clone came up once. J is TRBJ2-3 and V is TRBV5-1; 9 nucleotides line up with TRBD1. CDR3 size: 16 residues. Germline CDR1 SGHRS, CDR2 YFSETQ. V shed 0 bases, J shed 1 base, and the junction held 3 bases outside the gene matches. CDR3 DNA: TGCGCCAGCAGCTTGGCGGGACAGGGACGCACAGATACGCAGTATTTT. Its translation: CASSLAGQGRTDTQYF.

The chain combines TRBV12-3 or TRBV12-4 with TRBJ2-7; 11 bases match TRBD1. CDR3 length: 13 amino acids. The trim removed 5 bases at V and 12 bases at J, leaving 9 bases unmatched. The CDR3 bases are TGTGCCAGCAGTCCCTTGGACAGGGGGCGTCCGTACTTC. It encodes CASSPLDRGRPYF.

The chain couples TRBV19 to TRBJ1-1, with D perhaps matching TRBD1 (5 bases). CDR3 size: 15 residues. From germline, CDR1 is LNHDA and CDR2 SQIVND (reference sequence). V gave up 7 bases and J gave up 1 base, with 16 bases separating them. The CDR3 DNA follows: TGTGCCAGTAACCTGGCAGGGAAGGGGAACACTGAAGCTTTCTTT. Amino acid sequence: CASNLAGKGNTEAFF.

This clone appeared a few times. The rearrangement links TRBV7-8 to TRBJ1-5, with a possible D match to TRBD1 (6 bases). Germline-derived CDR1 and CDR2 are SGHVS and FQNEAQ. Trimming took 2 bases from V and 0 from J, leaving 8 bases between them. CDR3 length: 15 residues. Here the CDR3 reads CASSLMDSSNQPQHF. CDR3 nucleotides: TGTGCCAGCAGCTTAATGGACAGTAGCAATCAGCCCCAGCATTTT.

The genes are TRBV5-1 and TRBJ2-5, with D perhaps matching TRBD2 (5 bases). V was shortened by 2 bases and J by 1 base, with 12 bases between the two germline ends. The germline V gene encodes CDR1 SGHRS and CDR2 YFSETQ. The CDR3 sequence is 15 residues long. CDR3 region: CASSFGVGLQETQYF. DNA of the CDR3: TGCGCCAGCAGCTTCGGGGTAGGGCTCCAAGAGACCCAGTACTTC.

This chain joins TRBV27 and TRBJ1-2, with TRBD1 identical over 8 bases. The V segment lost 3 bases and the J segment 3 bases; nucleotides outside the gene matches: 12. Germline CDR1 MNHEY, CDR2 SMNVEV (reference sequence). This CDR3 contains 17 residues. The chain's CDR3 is CASSLTGAGPGDYGYTF. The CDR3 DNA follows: TGTGCCAGCAGTTTGACAGGGGCCGGACCCGGGGACTATGGCTACACCTTC.

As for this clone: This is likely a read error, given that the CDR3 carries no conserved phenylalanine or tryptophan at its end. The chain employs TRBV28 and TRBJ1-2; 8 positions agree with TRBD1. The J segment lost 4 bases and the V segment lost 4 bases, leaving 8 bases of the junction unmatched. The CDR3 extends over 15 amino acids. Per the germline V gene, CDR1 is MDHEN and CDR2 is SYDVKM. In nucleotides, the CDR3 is TGTGCCAGCAGTTCCGGACAGGGATGGGGCTATGGCTACACCCTC. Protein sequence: CASSSGQGWGYGYTL.

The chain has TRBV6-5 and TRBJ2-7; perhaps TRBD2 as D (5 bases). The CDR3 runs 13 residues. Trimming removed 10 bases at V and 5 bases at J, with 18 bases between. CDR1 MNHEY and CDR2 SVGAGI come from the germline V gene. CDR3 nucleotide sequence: TGTGCCACCCCCCCGGAGGCGGGCAACGAGCAGTACTTC. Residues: CATPPEAGNEQYF.

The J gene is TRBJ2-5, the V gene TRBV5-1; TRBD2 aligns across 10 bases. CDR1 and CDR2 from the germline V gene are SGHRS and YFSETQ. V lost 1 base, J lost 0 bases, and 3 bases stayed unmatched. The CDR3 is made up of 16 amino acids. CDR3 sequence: CASSLQREGYQETQYF. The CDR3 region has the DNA TGCGCCAGCAGCTTGCAGCGGGAGGGGTACCAAGAGACCCAGTACTTC.

The CDR3 nucleotides read TGTGCCAGCAGCCATGACAGGGGCACAGATACGCAGTATTTT. It specifies CASSHDRGTDTQYF. The chain joins TRBV7-2 to TRBJ2-3, with 7 nucleotides matching TRBD1. With 5 bases clipped from V and 1 base from J, the junction kept 3 bases outside the gene matches. This CDR3 has 14 residues. Germline V gene sequence: CDR1 SGHTA, CDR2 FQGNSA.